The entry below describes one T cell receptor (beta chain). Its specificity is unknown. The data were produced by immunoSEQ multiplex PCR, yet TCRdb's version contains in-frame clones alone and is incomplete. The sample contains 14,000 or so clones, around nine tenths of which appear only once. The data stem from a study of chemoradiotherapy in HPV16-positive cancers. General study findings and limits: HPV-responsive T-cell expansion during chemoradiotherapy was linked to improved recurrence-free survival in HPV16-positive patients. Candidate HPV-specific clones and E7-related TCR motifs grew in tumor during treatment.

With 0 bases clipped from V and 2 bases from J, the junction kept 7 bases outside the gene matches. Germline V gives CDR1 LGHNA, CDR2 YNFKEQ. This CDR3 has 18 residues. The sample here was tumor tissue, taken from a patient who underwent chemoradiotherapy. The TCR sequence derives from a human donor with HPV-associated anogenital cancer. This chain joins TRBV4-2 and TRBJ2-3, with 11 bases fitting TRBD2. Here the CDR3 DNA reads TGTGCCAGCAGCCAAGAGGAGGTAGCGGGAGGGAACACAGATACGCAGTATTTT. This encodes CASSQEEVAGGNTDTQYF.